Described below is a single TCR beta chain sequence and its context. The sample is drawn from a study of cytomegalovirus exposure and HLA in healthy donors. PCR primers comprised 60 Vbeta and 13 Jbeta primers. The method was immunoSEQ multiplex PCR; TCRdb's version includes in-frame clones alone and lacks a portion of them. The sample lists some 130,000 clones; roughly three quarters were seen once. Between the trimmed V and J ends, which lost 1 base and 1 base, there was a span of 7 bases. The length of the CDR3 is 14 residues. In germline, CDR1 is SGHVS, CDR2 FNYEAQ. This clonotype was sampled from a woman aged 60 to 75 in good health and CMV-seronegative. The chain links TRBV7-6 to TRBJ2-5, with D unclear. Source material: PBMCs. In DNA, the CDR3 is TGTGCCAGCAGCTTAGAAGCGCGCCAAGAGACCCAGTACTTC. As protein: CASSLEARQETQYF.